This T cell receptor beta chain was recorded in a study of blood T cells in healthy people across ages. They isolated at least 6 million PBMCs from each sample. Then a second PCR, running about 6 to 12 cycles, was carried out with a sample-barcoded 5' primer and a J-beta primer mix. TCRdb processed the 5' RACE reads anew with MiXCR; each CDR3 protein has one entry. The sample consists of some 700,000 distinct CDR3 sequences, more than 40% of them appearing once. Study-level findings and limits: The percentage of naive T cells correlated strongly with TCR beta diversity. Roughly linearly, TCR beta diversity per million T cells fell as age increased.

J was trimmed by 7 bases and V by 4 bases; bases with no gene match: 5. The germline V gene has CDR1 SGDLS and CDR2 YYNGEE. The CDR3 has 14 residues. About this clonotype: As yet, its antigen is unknown.

Sequenced: blood. The gene calls are TRBV9 and TRBJ1-6; 7 bases align to TRBD1. This receptor was identified in a woman aged 60-75 years in good health. CDR3 nucleotides: TGTGCCAGCAGCCCTCGACAGGGAAATTCACCCCTCCACTTT. Amino acids: CASSPRQGNSPLHF.